The rows below give T cell receptor beta chains drawn from one sample of a study of blood T cell repertoires in COVID-19. Clones were read by immunoSEQ multiplex PCR, and TCRdb kept only the in-frame ones, dropping some. This sample yields roughly 120,000 clones, of which less than 85% are seen a single time; 2% to 2.5% belongs to the top ten. Sequencing was done on a sample of peripheral blood. The receptor set was obtained from a man aged 25 to 40 with acute or convalescent COVID-19. CDR3s include the opening cysteine and the closing phenylalanine or tryptophan. The order of the fields is clone size, J gene, D gene, V gene, CDR3 DNA, CDR3 protein. The D gene is left open where the match is weak. Expanded clones get a size class; other rows say once, few or many, or leave the size out.

NA | TRBJ1-1 | TRBD1 | TRBV6-2/TRBV6-3 | TGTGCCAGCAGTTACCCGCGGACAGGTCAGAACACTGAAGCTTTCTTT | CASSYPRTGQNTEAFF
NA | TRBJ1-5 | TRBD1 | TRBV5-6 | TGTGCCAGCAGTTTTGGGGGCGACAGGGCTTATAGCAATCAGCCCCAGCATTTT | CASSFGGDRAYSNQPQHF
NA | TRBJ2-1 | NA | TRBV29-1 | TGCAGCGTGTCTAGCCGCCTTAAGAATGAGCAGTTCTTC | CSVSSRLKNEQFF
NA | TRBJ1-6 | TRBD1 | TRBV30 | TGTGCCTGGAGTAGACAGGGCTGGAATAATTCACCCCTCCACTTT | CAWSRQGWNNSPLHF
once | TRBJ2-5 | NA | TRBV7-2 | TGTGCCAGCAGCTTAGCTGGGGGCCTACAAGAGACCCAGTACTTC | CASSLAGGLQETQYF
NA | TRBJ1-5 | NA | TRBV6-2/TRBV6-3 | TGTGCCAGCAGTTACGAGGGATCGGGTCAGCCCCAGCATTTT | CASSYEGSGQPQHF
NA | TRBJ2-1 | NA | TRBV11-1 | TGTGCCAGCAGCTTATGGGCAGTTTACAATGAGCAGTTCTTC | CASSLWAVYNEQFF
NA | TRBJ1-2 | TRBD1 | TRBV14 | TGTGCCAGCAGCCAAGTGGGACAGGGACTTGGCTACACCTTC | CASSQVGQGLGYTF
NA | TRBJ1-1 | NA | TRBV29-1 | TGCAGCGTCAGAAGTGAGAACACTGAAGCTTTCTTT | CSVRSENTEAFF
NA | TRBJ2-7 | TRBD1 | TRBV24-1 | TGTGCCACAAAGGACAGGCCCACCTACGAGCAGTACTTC | CATKDRPTYEQYF
NA | TRBJ2-5 | NA | TRBV2 | TGTGCCAGCAGTGTCCAACAAGAGACCCAGTACTTC | CASSVQQETQYF
NA | TRBJ2-3 | TRBD2 | TRBV14 | TGTGCCAGCAGCCAAGAGTTAGCGGGACCAGATACGCAGTATTTT | CASSQELAGPDTQYF
once | TRBJ2-2 | TRBD2 | TRBV5-4 | TGTGCCAGCAGCTCCCCCCTGACTAGCGGCGGGGAGCTGTTTTTT | CASSSPLTSGGELFF
NA | TRBJ2-1 | TRBD2 | TRBV7-9 | TGTGCCAGCAGCTTAGCGGGACTAGCGGGAGAGCAGTTCTTC | CASSLAGLAGEQFF